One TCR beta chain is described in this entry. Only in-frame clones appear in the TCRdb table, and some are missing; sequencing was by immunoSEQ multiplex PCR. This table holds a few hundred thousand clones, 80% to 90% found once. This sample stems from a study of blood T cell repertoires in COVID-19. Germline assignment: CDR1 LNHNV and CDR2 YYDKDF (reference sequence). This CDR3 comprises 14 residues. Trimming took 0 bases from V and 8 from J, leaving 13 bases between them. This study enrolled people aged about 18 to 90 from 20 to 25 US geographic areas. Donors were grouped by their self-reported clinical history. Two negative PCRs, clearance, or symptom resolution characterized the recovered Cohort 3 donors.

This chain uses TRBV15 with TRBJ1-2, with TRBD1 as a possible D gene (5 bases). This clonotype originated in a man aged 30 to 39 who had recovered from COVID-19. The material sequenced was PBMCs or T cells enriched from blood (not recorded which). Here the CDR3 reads CATSREIQDRGYTF. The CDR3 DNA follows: TGTGCCACCAGCAGAGAGATACAGGATAGGGGCTACACCTTC. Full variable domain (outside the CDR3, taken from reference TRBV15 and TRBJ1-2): DAMVIQNPRYQVTQFGKPVTLSCSQTLNHNVMYWYQQKSSQAPKLLFHYYDKDFNNEADTPDNFQSRRPNTSFCFLDIRSPGLGDTAMYLCATSREIQDRGYTFGSGTRLTVV.